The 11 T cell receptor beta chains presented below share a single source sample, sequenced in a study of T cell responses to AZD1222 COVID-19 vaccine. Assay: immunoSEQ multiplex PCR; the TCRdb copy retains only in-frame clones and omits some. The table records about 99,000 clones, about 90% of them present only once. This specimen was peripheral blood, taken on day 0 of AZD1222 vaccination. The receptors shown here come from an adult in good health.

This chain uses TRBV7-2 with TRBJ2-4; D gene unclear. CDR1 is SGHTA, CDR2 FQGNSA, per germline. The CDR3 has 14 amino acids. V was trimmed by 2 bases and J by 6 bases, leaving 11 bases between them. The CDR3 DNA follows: TGTGCCAGCAGCTTAAGTGACACGAGAAACATTCAGTACTTC. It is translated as CASSLSDTRNIQYF.

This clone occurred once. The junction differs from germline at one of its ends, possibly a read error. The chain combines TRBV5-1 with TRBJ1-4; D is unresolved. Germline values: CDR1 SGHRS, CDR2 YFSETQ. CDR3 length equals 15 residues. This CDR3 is CASSLVGLSNEKLFF. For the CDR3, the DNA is TGTGCCAGCAGCTTGGTGGGGTTGTCTAATGAAAAACTGTTTTTT.

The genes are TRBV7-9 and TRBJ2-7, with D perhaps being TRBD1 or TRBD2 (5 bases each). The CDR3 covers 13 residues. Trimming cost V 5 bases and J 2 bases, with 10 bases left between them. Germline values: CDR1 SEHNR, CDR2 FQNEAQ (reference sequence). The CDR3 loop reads CASSRMGAYEQYF. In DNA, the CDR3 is TGTGCCAGCAGCCGGATGGGGGCCTACGAGCAGTACTTC.

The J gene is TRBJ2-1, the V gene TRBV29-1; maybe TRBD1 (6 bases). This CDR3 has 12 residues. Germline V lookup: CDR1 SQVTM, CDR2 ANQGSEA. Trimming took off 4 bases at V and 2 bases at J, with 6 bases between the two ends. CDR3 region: CSVGQAYNEQFF. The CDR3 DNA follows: TGCAGCGTTGGACAGGCCTACAATGAGCAGTTCTTC.

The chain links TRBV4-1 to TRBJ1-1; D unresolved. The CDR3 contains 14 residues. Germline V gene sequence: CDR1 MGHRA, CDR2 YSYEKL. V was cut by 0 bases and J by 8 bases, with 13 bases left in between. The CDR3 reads CASSQEGRPQEAFF. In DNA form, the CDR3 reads TGCGCCAGCAGCCAAGAGGGCAGGCCCCAGGAAGCTTTCTTT.

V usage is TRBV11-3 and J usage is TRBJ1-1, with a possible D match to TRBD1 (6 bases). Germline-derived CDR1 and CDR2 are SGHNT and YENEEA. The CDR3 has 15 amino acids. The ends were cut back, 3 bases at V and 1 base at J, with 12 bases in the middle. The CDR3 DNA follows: TGTGCCAGCAGCTTGGGGGCTCGTACGAACACTGAAGCTTTCTTT. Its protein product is CASSLGARTNTEAFF.

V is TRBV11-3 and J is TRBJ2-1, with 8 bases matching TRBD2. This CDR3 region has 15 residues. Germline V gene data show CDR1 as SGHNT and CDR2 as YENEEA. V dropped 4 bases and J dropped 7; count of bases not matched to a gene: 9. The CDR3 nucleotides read TGTGCCAGCAGCTCTCGGGAGGGCGACGGTAATGAGCAGTTCTTC. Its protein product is CASSSREGDGNEQFF.

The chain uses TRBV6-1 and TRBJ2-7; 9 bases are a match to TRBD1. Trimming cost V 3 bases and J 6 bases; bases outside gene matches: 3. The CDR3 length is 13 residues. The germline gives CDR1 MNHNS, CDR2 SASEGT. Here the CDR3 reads CASSEGQGGEQYV. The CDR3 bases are TGTGCCAGCAGTGAGGGACAGGGAGGCGAGCAGTACGTC.

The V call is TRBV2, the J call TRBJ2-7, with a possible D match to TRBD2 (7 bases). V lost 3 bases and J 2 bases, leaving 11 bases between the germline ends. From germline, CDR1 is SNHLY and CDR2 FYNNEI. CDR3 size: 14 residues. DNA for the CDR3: TGTGCCAGCAGTGACGCGGGGGACACCTACGAGCAGTACTTC. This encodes CASSDAGDTYEQYF. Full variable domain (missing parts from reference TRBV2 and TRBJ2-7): EPEVTQTPSHQVTQMGQEVILRCVPISNHLYFYWYRQILGQKVEFLVSFYNNEISEKSEIFDDQFSVERPDGSNFTLKIRSTKLEDSAMYFCASSDAGDTYEQYFGPGTRLTVT.

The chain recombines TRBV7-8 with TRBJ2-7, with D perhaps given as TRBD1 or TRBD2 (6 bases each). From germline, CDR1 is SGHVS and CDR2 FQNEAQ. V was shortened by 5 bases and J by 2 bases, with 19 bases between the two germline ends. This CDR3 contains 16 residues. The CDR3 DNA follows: TGTGCCAGCAGCCCCCTCAAGGGGGGACGCCCCTACGAGCAGTACTTC. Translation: CASSPLKGGRPYEQYF.

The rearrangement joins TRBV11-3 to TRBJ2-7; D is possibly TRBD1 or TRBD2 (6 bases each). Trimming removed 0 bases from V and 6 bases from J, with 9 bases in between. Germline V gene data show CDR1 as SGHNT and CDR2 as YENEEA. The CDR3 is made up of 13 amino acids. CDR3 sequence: CASSLDEGGEQYV. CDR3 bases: TGTGCCAGCAGCTTAGATGAGGGGGGCGAGCAGTACGTC.